This T cell receptor (beta chain) stems from a study of blood T cells in healthy people across ages. Findings and limits, study-wide: Diversity estimated from one million T cells was considered an underestimate. When set beside aged donors, long-lived donors presented more naive CD4+ cells and higher diversity. TCR beta diversity, measured per million T cells, fell in a roughly linear way with age.

V lost 7 bases to trimming and J lost 5 bases; unmatched junction nucleotides: 8. This CDR3 has 15 residues. CDR1 is SNHLY, CDR2 FYNNEI, per germline. For the second PCR, which ran for roughly 6 to 12 cycles, a sample-barcoded 5' primer and a J-beta primer mix were used. Every single cDNA molecule received a tag from a template-switch adaptor with 12 random nucleotides. From the 5' RACE reads, TCRdb called clonotypes with MiXCR, one entry per CDR3 protein. Of about 670,000 distinct CDR3 sequences in the sample, 45% to 60% are singletons; the top ten hold approximately 13%. This clonotype was seen ten or more times. As yet, its antigen is unknown.

The sample consisted of blood. The clonotype originates from a woman older than 75 in good health. The J gene is TRBJ1-6, the V gene TRBV2; 7 nucleotides line up with TRBD1. CDR3: CASIKPQGDNSPLHF. The CDR3 region has the DNA TGTGCCAGCATCAAACCCCAGGGGGATAATTCACCCCTCCACTTT.